This T cell receptor (beta chain) originates from a study of breast tumors, draining lymph nodes, adjacent tissues. Overall study results and limits: The data were judged consistent with most tumor T cells coming from lymph node and expanding in tumor.

This clonotype has at least ten counts. Its specificity is not known. TCRdb reanalysed the multiplex PCR reads using MiXCR and keeps one entry per CDR3 protein. The sample comprises roughly 80,000 distinct CDR3 sequences, roughly 19% of which are singletons, and roughly 2.4% rests with the top ten. Breast cancer patients provided tissue from their axillary draining lymph nodes. The CDR3 is 15 residues long. CDR1 LGHNA and CDR2 YNFKEQ come from the germline V gene. V lost 4 bases, J lost 2 bases, and 1 base stayed unmatched. The sequence was collected from a female donor with breast cancer. Some clones in this sample may be carry-over from other donors' samples. J is TRBJ2-3 and V is TRBV4-2; TRBD2 aligns across 12 bases. Material for sequencing was axillary lymph node tissue. The CDR3 reads CASSRTSGTTDTQYF. The CDR3 DNA reads as TGTGCCAGCAGCCGGACTAGCGGGACCACAGATACGCAGTATTTT.